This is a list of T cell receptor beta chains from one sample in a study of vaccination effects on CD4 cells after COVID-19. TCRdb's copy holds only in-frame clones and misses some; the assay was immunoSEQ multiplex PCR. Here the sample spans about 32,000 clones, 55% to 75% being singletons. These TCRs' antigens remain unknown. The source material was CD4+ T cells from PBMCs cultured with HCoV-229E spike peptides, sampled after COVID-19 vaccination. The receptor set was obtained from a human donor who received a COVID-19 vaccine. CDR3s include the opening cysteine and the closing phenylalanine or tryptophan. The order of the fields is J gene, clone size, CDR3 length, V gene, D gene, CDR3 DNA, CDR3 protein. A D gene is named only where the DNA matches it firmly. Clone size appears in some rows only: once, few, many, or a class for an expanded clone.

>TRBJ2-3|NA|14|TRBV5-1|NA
TGCGCCAGCAATCCGGGAGACACCACAGATACGCAGTATTTT
CASNPGDTTDTQYF
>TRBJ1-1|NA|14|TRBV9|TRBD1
TGTGCCAGCAGCGTACAGGGGGCGAACACTGAAGCTTTCTTT
CASSVQGANTEAFF
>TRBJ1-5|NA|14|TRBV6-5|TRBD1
TGTGCCAGCAGTAACCGGGACAGTTATCAGCCCCAGCATTTT
CASSNRDSYQPQHF
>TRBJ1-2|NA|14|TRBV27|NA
TGTGCCAGCAGTACACGCCGACAGGTTGATGGCTACACCTTC
CASSTRRQVDGYTF
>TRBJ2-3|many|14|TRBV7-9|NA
TGTGCCAGCAGCTTAGAGCTGAGCACAGATACGCAGTATTTT
CASSLELSTDTQYF
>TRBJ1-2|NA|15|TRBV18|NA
TGTGCCAGCTCCCGGGGCAGCCCGAACACCTATGGCTACACCTTC
CASSRGSPNTYGYTF
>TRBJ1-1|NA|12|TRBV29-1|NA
TGCAGCGCAGGGGAGACGAACACTGAAGCTTTCTTT
CSAGETNTEAFF
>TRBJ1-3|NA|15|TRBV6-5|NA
TGTGCCAGCAGCCAGGACGGTCGCTCTGGAAACACCATATATTTT
CASSQDGRSGNTIYF
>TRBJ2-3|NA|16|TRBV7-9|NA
TGTGCCAGCAGCCTAGGTGGTGGATTTTGGGCAGATACGCAGTATTTT
CASSLGGGFWADTQYF
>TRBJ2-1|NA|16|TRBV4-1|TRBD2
TGCGCCAGCAGCCAACCATTAGCGGGAGGGCACAATGAGCAGTTCTTC
CASSQPLAGGHNEQFF
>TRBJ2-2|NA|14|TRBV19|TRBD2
TGTGCCAGTCAAGGACTAGCAAACACCGGGGAGCTGTTTTTT
CASQGLANTGELFF
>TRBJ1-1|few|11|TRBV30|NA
TGTGCCTGGGACAAGAACACTGAAGCTTTCTTT
CAWDKNTEAFF
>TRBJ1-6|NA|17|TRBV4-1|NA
TGCGCCAGCAGCCAAGATGGGTGGAGCTCCTATAATTCACCCCTCCACTTT
CASSQDGWSSYNSPLHF
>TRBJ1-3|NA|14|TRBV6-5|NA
TGTGCCAGCGAGCGAGGGCGGGGTGGAAACACCATATATTTT
CASERGRGGNTIYF
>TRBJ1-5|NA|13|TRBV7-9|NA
TGTGCCAGCAGCTTACTTGGGGGACAGCCCCAGCATTTT
CASSLLGGQPQHF
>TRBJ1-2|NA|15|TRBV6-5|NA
TGTGCCAGCAGTTTAAGGCCCGGGCCCAACTATGGCTACACCTTC
CASSLRPGPNYGYTF
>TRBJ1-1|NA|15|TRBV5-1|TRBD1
TGCGCCAGCAGCGCGGGACAGGCGGCTAACACTGAAGCTTTCTTT
CASSAGQAANTEAFF
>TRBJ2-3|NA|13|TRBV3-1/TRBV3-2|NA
TGTGCCAGCAGCCAACTGGGACTCCGAACGCAGTATTTT
CASSQLGLRTQYF
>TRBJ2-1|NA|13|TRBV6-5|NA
TGTGCCAGCAGTTACTCTCTGGGCAATGAGCAGTTCTTC
CASSYSLGNEQFF
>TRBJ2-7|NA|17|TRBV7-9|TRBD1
TGTGCCAGCAGCTTAGTCGGGGACAGGGGACGAACCAGAGGGCAGTACTTC
CASSLVGDRGRTRGQYF
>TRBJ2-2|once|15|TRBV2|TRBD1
TGTGCCAGCAGTAGCCGGGACAGCGTCACCGGGGAGCTGTTTTTT
CASSSRDSVTGELFF
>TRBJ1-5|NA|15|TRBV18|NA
TGTGCCAGCTCACCAAGTTTGGGGTTAAATCAGCCCCAGCATTTT
CASSPSLGLNQPQHF
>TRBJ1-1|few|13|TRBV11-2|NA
TGTGCCAGCAGCTTAGGGGCCTTCGCTGAAGCTTTCTTT
CASSLGAFAEAFF
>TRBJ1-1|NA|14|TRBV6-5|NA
TGTGCCAGCCGGGGCCCAAATTTGAACACTGAAGCTTTCTTT
CASRGPNLNTEAFF
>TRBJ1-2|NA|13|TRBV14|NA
TGTGCCAGCAGCCAGTCCAGGAACTATGGCTACACCTTC
CASSQSRNYGYTF
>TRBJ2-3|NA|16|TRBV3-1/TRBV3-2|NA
TGTGCCAGCAGCCAAGCCAGGGGGGGCGGGAGAGATACGCAGTATTTT
CASSQARGGGRDTQYF
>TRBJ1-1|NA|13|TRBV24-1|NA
TGTGCCACCAGAGGAAACAGGGTCACTGAAGCTTTCTTT
CATRGNRVTEAFF
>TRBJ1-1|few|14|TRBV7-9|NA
TGTGCCAGCAGCTTCTCCGGACGAAACACTGAAGCTTTCTTT
CASSFSGRNTEAFF
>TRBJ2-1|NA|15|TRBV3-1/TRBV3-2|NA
TGTGCCAGCAGCTACACAGCTTTCTCCTACAATGAGCAGTTCTTC
CASSYTAFSYNEQFF
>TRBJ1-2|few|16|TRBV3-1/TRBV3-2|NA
TGTGCCAGCAGCCACATAGCGGGACACTCTAACTATGGCTACACCTTC
CASSHIAGHSNYGYTF
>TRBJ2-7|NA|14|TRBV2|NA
TGTGCCAGCAGTGTGGAAGGGGCATCCTACGAGCAGTACTTC
CASSVEGASYEQYF
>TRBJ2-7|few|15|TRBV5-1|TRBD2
TGCGCCAGCAGCTTGTACGCGGGGGAAACCTACGAGCAGTACTTC
CASSLYAGETYEQYF
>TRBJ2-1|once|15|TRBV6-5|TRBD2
TGTGCCAGCAGACGTCCTAGCGGGGGGGCCAATGAGCAGTTCTTC
CASRRPSGGANEQFF
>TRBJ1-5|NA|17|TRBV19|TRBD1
TGTGCCAGTAGTCGACAGGGCCAATACGATAGCAATCAGCCCCAGCATTTT
CASSRQGQYDSNQPQHF
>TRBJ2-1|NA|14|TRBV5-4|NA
TGTGCCAGCAATTTTGGATCAGGGGGGGGTGAGCAGTTCTTC
CASNFGSGGGEQFF
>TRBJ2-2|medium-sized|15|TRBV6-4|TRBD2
TGTGCCAGCAAGACGCTAGCGGGAGACACCGGGGAGCTGTTTTTT
CASKTLAGDTGELFF
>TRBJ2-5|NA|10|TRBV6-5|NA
TGTGCCAGCAGGCAAGAGACCCAGTACTTC
CASRQETQYF
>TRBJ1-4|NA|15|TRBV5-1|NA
TGCGCCAGCAGCCCCCTTGGACAGCGTAATGAAAAACTGTTTTTT
CASSPLGQRNEKLFF
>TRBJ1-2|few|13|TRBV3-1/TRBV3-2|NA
TGTGCCAGCCATGGAGGCAGGAACTATGGCTACACCTTC
CASHGGRNYGYTF
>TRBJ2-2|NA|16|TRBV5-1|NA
TGCGCCAGCAGCTTGGTCGGGGGCTCGAACACCGGGGAGCTGTTTTTT
CASSLVGGSNTGELFF
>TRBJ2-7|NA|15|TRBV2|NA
TGTGCCAGCAAGAGCTGGACAGCCAACTCCTACGAGCAGTACTTC
CASKSWTANSYEQYF
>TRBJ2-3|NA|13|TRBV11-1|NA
TGTGCCAGCAGCCCTCATCCCCCAGATACGCAGTATTTT
CASSPHPPDTQYF
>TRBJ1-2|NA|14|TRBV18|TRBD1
TGTGCCAGCTCAAGGGACAGAATGGTCTATGGCTACACCTTC
CASSRDRMVYGYTF
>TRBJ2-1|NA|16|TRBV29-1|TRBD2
TGCAGCGTTGAAGCCGGAGGGATGCGGGAGGGCTATGAGCAGTTCTTC
CSVEAGGMREGYEQFF
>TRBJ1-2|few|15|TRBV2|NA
TGTGCCAGCAGTGAAGCGACGGGATGGGGCTATGGCTACACCTTC
CASSEATGWGYGYTF
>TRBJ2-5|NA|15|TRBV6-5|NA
TGTGCCAGCAGTACTTTGACAGGGACTCAAGAGACCCAGTACTTC
CASSTLTGTQETQYF
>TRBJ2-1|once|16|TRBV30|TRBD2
TGTGCCTGGAGTGTGTCGCTAGCGGGAAACTACAATGAGCAGTTCTTC
CAWSVSLAGNYNEQFF
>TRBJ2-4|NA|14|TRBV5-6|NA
TGTGCCAGCAGCCGCCGGGACATTTACAACATTCAGTACTTC
CASSRRDIYNIQYF